This note documents a single T cell receptor beta chain sequence. This clone appeared a few times. The antigen this receptor binds is unknown. No qualities accompany the bases; no much larger clone lies one base away. This record belongs to a study of T cell responses to AZD1222 COVID-19 vaccine (dated by TCRdb to 2020 to 2022). Study-level background: AZD1222 recipients given second doses at about 4 weeks or at about 12 weeks were pooled, since spike-specific TCR depth and breadth were not found to differ between the two schedules. A total of 233 trial participants underwent TCR sequencing, of whom 207 had received two doses of AZD1222 and 26 had received two doses of the MenACWY control vaccine. Trial participants were enrolled by age into subgroups of 18-55, 56-69 and 70-plus years, and around 150, 28 and 57 TCR-sequenced participants, respectively, were included in these subgroups.

The CDR3 regions of human TCRbeta chains were analyzed by immunosequencing. The study's own analysis went as follows. Repertoire TCRs were matched against a reference library of SARS-CoV-2-specific TCRs generated with the MIRA antigen-specificity platform. Breadth was defined as the fraction of unique TCRs that were SARS-CoV-2-associated, and depth was defined as the fraction of total T cells that were SARS-CoV-2-associated. Each spike-specific TCR was assigned to its reactive spike region and to a CD4 or CD8 class using the MIRA data. Log10-transformed breadth and depth values were compared by one-way ANOVA with Sidak's multiple comparisons tests. This is the immuneACCESS table as TCRdb keeps it, with only in-frame sequences that have V and J called. A part of the clones is gone; compared with another copy, unresolved V genes explain less than half, and the rest is unexplained. Clone size and V and J calls were adopted from that table, with D and trimming inferred from the DNA. The sample contains some 120,000 clones, about 85% of them found a single time. Roughly 6.2% of the sample belongs to the ten largest clones.

The time point label, as the study defines it: baseline before first vaccination. Samples from vaccinated people were obtained from the UK trials COV001 and COV002, which included a single-blind randomized controlled phase 2/3 trial of AZD1222 (ChAdOx1 nCoV-19) in healthy adults. For TCRbeta chain sequencing, PBMC samples from trial participants were taken at day 0 and at day 28 after the second dose. What the work shows at the level of the full study, not this receptor alone: Vaccine-associated CD4 TCRs spanned the whole spike protein, with dominant responses in regions 160-218 and 743-854. Participants were mostly white British and included more females than males, and it was suggested by the authors that clonal diversity may have been underestimated. Conclusions about previously exposed vaccinees were limited because only a handful of AZD1222 recipients were SARS-CoV-2 seropositive at baseline. Nearly half of unique spike-specific TCRs reportedly recognized epitopes outside regions mutated in the B.1.351 and B.1.1.7 variants. A significant rise in spike-specific TCR breadth and depth was observed after two AZD1222 doses relative to day 0 and relative to MenACWY recipients. Because no samples from the day 14 peak response were available, repertoires could be characterized only after the peak T cell response. In the small 56-69-year group, the increase in depth fell short of significance, most likely because of low power.

From cysteine to phenylalanine, the CDR3 is 16 amino acids long. The CDR3 DNA has 48 bases and is translated from base 1. This TCR was sampled from an adult in good health. The chain uses TRBV21-1 and TRBJ2-4. TRBV21-1 is given as a pseudogene. The sequenced sample was peripheral blood, obtained on day 0 of AZD1222 vaccination. The nucleotide sequence is TGTGCCAGCAGCAAAGGTGTAGGCCTACCCAAAAACATTCAGTACTTC. It translates as CASSKGVGLPKNIQYF.